The 10 T cell receptor beta chains reported below all come from one sample, sequenced in a study of shared clonotypes between healthy human individuals. Clones were sequenced by immunoSEQ multiplex PCR, and TCRdb holds only the in-frame ones, with some missing. The repertoire has 2 million to 2.5 million clones, just over 90% of them found once; the top ten carry approximately 0.4%. What was sequenced was naive CD4+ T cells from PBMCs. Regarding subset: CD45RA+ positively selected. Every receptor here comes from a young man in good health. Some clones in this sample may be carry-over from other donors' samples.

This clone has only a few counts. The chain joins TRBV30 to TRBJ1-5; the D is unclear. Germline values: CDR1 GTSNPN, CDR2 SVGIG (reference sequence). The CDR3 is 14 amino acids. V lost 4 bases to trimming and J lost 3 bases, with 13 bases between them. CDR3 in amino acids: CAWMWPGINQPQHF. The CDR3 DNA sequence: TGTGCCTGGATGTGGCCGGGGATCAATCAGCCCCAGCATTTT. Based on the CDR3 plus reference TRBV30 and TRBJ1-5, the full variable domain is SQTIHQWPATLVQPVGSPLSLECTVEGTSNPNLYWYRQAAGRGLQLLFYSVGIGQISSEVPQNLSASRPQDRQFILSSKKLLLSDSGFYLCAWMWPGINQPQHFGDGTRLSIL.

This rearrangement joins TRBV7-9 to TRBJ2-7, with D tentatively TRBD1 (5 bases). The ends were cut back, 5 bases at V and 6 bases at J, with 23 bases in the middle. The CDR3 is made up of 16 amino acids. Germline CDR1 and CDR2: SEHNR and FQNEAQ (reference sequence). CDR3 sequence reads: CASSPVWGILGVEQYF. In nucleotides, the CDR3 is TGTGCCAGCAGCCCAGTCTGGGGCATCCTAGGGGTCGAGCAGTACTTC. Variable domain in full (rest from reference TRBV7-9 and TRBJ2-7): DTGVSQNPRHKITKRGQNVTFRCDPISEHNRLYWYRQTLGQGPEFLTYFQNEAQLEKSRLLSDRFSAERPKGSFSTLEIQRTEQGDSAMYLCASSPVWGILGVEQYFGPGTRLTVT.

V and J are TRBV7-2 and TRBJ1-2, with a possible D match to TRBD1 (6 bases). The CDR3 spans 14 residues. The germline gives CDR1 SGHTA, CDR2 FQGNSA. V was trimmed by 5 bases and J by 5 bases, leaving 15 bases between them. The CDR3 DNA reads as TGTGCCAGCAGCGTACAAAGGACAGATTATGGCTACACCTTC. Protein: CASSVQRTDYGYTF. Variable domain in full (rest from reference TRBV7-2 and TRBJ1-2): GAGVSQSPSNKVTEKGKDVELRCDPISGHTALYWYRQSLGQGLEFLIYFQGNSAPDKSGLPSDRFSAERTGGSVSTLTIQRTQQEDSAVYLCASSVQRTDYGYTFGSGTRLTVV.

The chain joins TRBV4-3 to TRBJ1-2, with a tentative D call TRBD1 (5 bases). Germline V gene lookup returns CDR1 LGHNA and CDR2 YSLEER. Trimming removed 1 base from V and 8 bases from J, with 14 bases in between. The CDR3 covers 14 residues. CDR3 region: CASSQGEGYGGYTF. CDR3 nucleotides: TGCGCCAGCAGCCAAGGGGAGGGGTATGGAGGCTACACCTTC.

J is TRBJ2-7 and V is TRBV7-8; D is unresolved. The CDR3 is 15 residues long. Germline V gene lookup returns CDR1 SGHVS and CDR2 FQNEAQ. Trimming took 5 bases from V and 2 from J, leaving 16 bases between them. The DNA of the CDR3 is TGTGCCAGCAGCCTTCGGGCAGCGAACCCCTACGAGCAGTACTTC. Protein: CASSLRAANPYEQYF.

The chain joins TRBV7-7 to TRBJ2-6; perhaps TRBD2 as D (6 bases). Germline V gives CDR1 SSHAT, CDR2 FNYEAQ (reference sequence). Trimming stripped 0 bases from V and 3 bases from J, with 21 bases between. This CDR3 is 20 amino acids long. The CDR3 loop reads CASSLAGGGAAKGGANVLTF. CDR3 in DNA: TGTGCCAGCAGCTTAGCGGGAGGCGGGGCGGCAAAGGGTGGGGCCAACGTCCTGACTTTC.

This rearrangement joins TRBV28 to TRBJ2-7; perhaps TRBD2 as D (7 bases). Trimming cost V 3 bases and J 1 base, with 13 bases left between them. Germline lookup yields CDR1 MDHEN and CDR2 SYDVKM. The CDR3 runs 15 residues. CDR3 residues: CASSFLGGQSYEQYF. In nucleotides, the CDR3 is TGTGCCAGCAGTTTTCTCGGGGGGCAGTCCTACGAGCAGTACTTC.

The V and J genes are TRBV11-2 and TRBJ2-7; D remains unclear. CDR1 and CDR2 from the germline V gene are SGHAT and FQNNGV. V was pared by 1 base and J by 2 bases, with 15 bases between. The CDR3 loop spans 16 amino acids. CDR3: CASSLGIRGITYEQYF. In DNA, the CDR3 is TGTGCCAGCAGCTTAGGTATTCGCGGTATAACCTACGAGCAGTACTTC.

This clone came up once. The chain is built from TRBV6-5 and TRBJ2-7; 8 bases align to TRBD1. The CDR3 spans 14 residues. Germline-derived CDR1 and CDR2 are MNHEY and SVGAGI. After removal of 7 bases from V and 1 base from J, the junction contained 6 bases not matched to a gene. Written as DNA, the CDR3 is TGTGCCAGCAAGGCGGACAGGGCATCCTACGAGCAGTACTTC. Protein sequence: CASKADRASYEQYF.

The V and J genes are TRBV28 and TRBJ2-1, with D possibly being TRBD1 (5 bases). Germline V gene sequence: CDR1 MDHEN, CDR2 SYDVKM. Between the trimmed V and J ends, which lost 4 bases and 4 bases, there was a span of 20 bases. This CDR3 comprises 17 residues. CDR3 protein: CASSSGAFQVDYNEQFF. CDR3 coding DNA: TGTGCCAGCAGTTCTGGGGCTTTTCAGGTAGATTACAATGAGCAGTTCTTC. Together with reference TRBV28 and TRBJ2-1, the CDR3 gives the full variable domain: DVKVTQSSRYLVKRTGEKVFLECVQDMDHENMFWYRQDPGLGLRLIYFSYDVKMKEKGDIPEGYSVSREKKERFSLILESASTNQTSMYLCASSSGAFQVDYNEQFFGPGTRLTVL.